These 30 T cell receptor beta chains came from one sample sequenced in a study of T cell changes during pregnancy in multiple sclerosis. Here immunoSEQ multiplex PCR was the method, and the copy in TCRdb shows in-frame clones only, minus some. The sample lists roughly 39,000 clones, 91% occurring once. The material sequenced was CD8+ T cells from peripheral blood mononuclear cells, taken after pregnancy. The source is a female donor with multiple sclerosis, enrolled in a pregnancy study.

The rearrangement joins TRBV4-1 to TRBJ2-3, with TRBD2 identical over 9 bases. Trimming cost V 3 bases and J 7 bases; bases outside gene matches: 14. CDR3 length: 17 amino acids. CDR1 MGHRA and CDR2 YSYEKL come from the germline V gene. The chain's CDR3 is CASSHLWGGGASHTQYF. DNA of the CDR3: TGCGCCAGCAGCCACCTGTGGGGCGGGGGGGCCTCACATACGCAGTATTTT.

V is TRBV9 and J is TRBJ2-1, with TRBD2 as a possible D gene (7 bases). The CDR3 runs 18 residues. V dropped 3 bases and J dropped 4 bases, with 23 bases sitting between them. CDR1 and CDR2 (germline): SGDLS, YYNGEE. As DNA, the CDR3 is TGTGCCAGCAGCGAAGTGGGGGGGTTCGGGGGCCCGTACAATGAGCAGTTCTTC. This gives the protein CASSEVGGFGGPYNEQFF.

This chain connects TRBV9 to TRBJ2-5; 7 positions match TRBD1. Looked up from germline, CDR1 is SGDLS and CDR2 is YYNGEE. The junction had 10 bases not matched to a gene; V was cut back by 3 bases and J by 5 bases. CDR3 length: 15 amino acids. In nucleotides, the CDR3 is TGTGCCAGCAGCGCAGGACAGGCCCTTGCGGAGACCCAGTACTTC. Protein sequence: CASSAGQALAETQYF.

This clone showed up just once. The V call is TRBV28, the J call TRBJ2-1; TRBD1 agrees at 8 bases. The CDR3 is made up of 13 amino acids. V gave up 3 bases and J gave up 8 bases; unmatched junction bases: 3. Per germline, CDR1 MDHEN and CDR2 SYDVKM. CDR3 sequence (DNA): TGTGCCAGCAGTTTGTCAGGGGGCGATGAGCAGTTCTTC. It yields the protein CASSLSGGDEQFF.

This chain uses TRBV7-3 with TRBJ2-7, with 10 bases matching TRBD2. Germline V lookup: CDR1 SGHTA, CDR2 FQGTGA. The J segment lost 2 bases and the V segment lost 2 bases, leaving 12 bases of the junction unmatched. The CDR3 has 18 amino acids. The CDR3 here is CASSLEKGLAPRPYEQYF. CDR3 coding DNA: TGTGCCAGCAGCTTAGAGAAGGGACTAGCGCCTAGACCCTACGAGCAGTACTTC.

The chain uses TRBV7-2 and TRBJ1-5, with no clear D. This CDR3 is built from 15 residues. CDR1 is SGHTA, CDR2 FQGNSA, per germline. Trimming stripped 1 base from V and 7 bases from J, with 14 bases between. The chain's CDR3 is CASSLVAYHSQPQHF. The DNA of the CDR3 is TGTGCCAGCAGCTTAGTCGCCTACCATTCGCAGCCCCAGCATTTT.

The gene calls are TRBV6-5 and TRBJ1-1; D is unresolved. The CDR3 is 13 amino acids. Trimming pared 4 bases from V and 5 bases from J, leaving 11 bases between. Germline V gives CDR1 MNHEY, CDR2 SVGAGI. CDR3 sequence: CASSSGRRTEAFF. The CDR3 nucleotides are TGTGCCAGCAGTTCCGGACGGAGGACTGAAGCTTTCTTT.

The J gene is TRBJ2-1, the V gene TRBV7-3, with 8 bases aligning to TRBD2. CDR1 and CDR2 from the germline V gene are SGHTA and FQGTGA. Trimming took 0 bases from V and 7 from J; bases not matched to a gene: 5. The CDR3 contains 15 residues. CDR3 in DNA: TGTGCCAGCAGCTTAACGGGACTAGAGTTGAATGAGCAGTTCTTC. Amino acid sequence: CASSLTGLELNEQFF.

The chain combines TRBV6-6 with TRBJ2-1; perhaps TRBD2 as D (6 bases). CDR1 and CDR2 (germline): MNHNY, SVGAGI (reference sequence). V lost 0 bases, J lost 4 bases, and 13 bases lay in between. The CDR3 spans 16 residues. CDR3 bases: TGTGCCAGCAGTTACTCACGGGAGTTGAGGTACAATGAGCAGTTCTTC. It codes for CASSYSRELRYNEQFF.

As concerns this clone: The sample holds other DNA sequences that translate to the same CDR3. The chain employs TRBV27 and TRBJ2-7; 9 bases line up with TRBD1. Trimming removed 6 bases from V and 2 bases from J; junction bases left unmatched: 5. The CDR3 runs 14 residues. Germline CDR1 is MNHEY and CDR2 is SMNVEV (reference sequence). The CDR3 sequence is CASSPGQGTYEQYF. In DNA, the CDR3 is TGTGCCAGCAGCCCGGGACAGGGAACCTACGAGCAGTACTTC.

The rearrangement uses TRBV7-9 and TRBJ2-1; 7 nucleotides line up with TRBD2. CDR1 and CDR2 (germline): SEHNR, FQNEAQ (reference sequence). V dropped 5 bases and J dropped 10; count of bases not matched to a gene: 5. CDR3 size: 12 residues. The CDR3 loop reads CASSPGGWEQFF. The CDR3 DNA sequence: TGTGCCAGCAGCCCCGGGGGGTGGGAGCAGTTCTTC.

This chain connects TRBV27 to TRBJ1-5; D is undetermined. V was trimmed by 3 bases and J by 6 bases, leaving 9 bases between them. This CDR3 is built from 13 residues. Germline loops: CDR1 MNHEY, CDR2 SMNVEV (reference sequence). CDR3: CASSFGSGQPQHF. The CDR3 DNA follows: TGTGCCAGCAGTTTTGGTTCGGGTCAGCCCCAGCATTTT.

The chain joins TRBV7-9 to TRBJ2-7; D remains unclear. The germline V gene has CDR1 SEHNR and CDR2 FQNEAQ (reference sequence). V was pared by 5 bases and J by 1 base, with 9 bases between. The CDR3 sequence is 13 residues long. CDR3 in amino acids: CASSPRASYEQYF. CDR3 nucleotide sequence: TGTGCCAGCAGCCCCCGCGCATCCTACGAGCAGTACTTC. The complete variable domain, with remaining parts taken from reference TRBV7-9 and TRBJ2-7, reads DTGVSQNPRHKITKRGQNVTFRCDPISEHNRLYWYRQTLGQGPEFLTYFQNEAQLEKSRLLSDRFSAERPKGSFSTLEIQRTEQGDSAMYLCASSPRASYEQYFGPGTRLTVT.

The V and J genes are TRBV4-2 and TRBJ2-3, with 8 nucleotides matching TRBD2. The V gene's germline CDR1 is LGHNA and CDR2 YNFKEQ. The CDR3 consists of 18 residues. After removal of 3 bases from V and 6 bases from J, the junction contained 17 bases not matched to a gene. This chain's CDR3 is CASSHCCRRGEFLDTQYF. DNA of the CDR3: TGTGCCAGCAGCCACTGTTGTAGGCGGGGGGAATTCTTGGATACGCAGTATTTT.

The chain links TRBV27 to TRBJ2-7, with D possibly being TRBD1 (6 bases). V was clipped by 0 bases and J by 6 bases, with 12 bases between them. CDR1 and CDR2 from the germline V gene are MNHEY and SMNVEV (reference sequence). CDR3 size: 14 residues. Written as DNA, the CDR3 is TGTGCCAGCAGTTTATCGTCGCAGGGGCCCGAGCAGTACTTC. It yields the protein CASSLSSQGPEQYF.

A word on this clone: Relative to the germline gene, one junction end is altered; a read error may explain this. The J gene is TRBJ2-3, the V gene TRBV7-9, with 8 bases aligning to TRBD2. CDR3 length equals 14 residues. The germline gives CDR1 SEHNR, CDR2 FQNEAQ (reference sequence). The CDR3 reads CASDSGGATNTQYF. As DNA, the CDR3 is TGTGCCAGCGATTCGGGGGGGGCCACAAATACGCAGTATTTT.

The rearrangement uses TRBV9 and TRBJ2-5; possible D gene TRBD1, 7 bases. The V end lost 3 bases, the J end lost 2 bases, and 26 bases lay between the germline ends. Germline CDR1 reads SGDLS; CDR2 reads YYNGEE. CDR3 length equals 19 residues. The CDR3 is CASSDNPKGRTGAQETQYF. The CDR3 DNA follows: TGTGCCAGCAGCGATAACCCCAAAGGGAGGACAGGAGCACAAGAGACCCAGTACTTC.

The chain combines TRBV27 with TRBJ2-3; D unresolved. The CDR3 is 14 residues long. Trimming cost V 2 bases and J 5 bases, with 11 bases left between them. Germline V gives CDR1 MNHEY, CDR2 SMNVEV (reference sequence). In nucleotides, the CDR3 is TGTGCCAGCAGTTTAGCCGGGTTTGGAGATACGCAGTATTTT. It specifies CASSLAGFGDTQYF.

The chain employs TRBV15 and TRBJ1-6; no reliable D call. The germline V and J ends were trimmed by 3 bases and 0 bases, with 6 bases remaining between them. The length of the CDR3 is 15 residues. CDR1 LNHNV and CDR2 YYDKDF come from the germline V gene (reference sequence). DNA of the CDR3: TGTGCCACCAGCAGTTCTAGCTCCTATAATTCACCCCTCCACTTT. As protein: CATSSSSSYNSPLHF.

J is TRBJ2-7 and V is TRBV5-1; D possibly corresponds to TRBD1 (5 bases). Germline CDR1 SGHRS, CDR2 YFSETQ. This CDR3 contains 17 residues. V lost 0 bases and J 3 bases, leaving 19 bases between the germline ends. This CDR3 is CASSLDRSRSRDYEQYF. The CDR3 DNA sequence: TGCGCCAGCAGCTTGGACAGGTCAAGGAGTAGAGACTACGAGCAGTACTTC.

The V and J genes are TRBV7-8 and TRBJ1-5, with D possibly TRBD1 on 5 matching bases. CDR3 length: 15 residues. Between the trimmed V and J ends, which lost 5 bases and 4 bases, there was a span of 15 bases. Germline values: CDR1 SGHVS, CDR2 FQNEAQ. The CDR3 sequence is CASSQGGARNQPQHF. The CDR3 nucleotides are TGTGCCAGCAGCCAGGGAGGGGCTCGGAATCAGCCCCAGCATTTT.

Here the CDR3 DNA reads TGTGCCAGCAGCTCCCGTATCCATGGCTACACCTTC. Translating gives CASSSRIHGYTF. The chain links TRBV9 to TRBJ1-2; D uncertain. The CDR3 runs to 12 residues. CDR1 is SGDLS and CDR2 is YYNGEE in the germline V gene. Trimming pared 4 bases from V and 6 bases from J, leaving 10 bases between.

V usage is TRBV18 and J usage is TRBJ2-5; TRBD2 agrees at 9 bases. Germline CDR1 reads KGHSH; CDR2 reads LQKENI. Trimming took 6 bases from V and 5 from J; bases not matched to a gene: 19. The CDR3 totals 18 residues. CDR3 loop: CASSLSRLAGGPLETQYF. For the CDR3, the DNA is TGTGCCAGCTCTCTTTCCCGACTCGCGGGAGGGCCTTTGGAGACCCAGTACTTC. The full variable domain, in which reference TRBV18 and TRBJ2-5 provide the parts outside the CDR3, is NAGVMQNPRHLVRRRGQEARLRCSPMKGHSHVYWYRQLPEEGLKFMVYLQKENIIDESGMPKERFSAEFPKEGPSILRIQQVVRGDSAAYFCASSLSRLAGGPLETQYFGPGTRLLVL.

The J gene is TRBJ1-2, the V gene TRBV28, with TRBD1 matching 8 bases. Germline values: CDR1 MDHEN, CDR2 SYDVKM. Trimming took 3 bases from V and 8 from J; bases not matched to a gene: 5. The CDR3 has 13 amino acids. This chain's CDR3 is CASSLVQGDGYTF. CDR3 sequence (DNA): TGTGCCAGCAGTTTGGTACAGGGGGACGGCTACACCTTC.

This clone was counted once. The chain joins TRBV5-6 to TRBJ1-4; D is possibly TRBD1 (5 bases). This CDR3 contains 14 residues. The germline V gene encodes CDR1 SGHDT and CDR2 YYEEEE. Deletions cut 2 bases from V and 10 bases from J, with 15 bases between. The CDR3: CASSFSSGIRKLFF. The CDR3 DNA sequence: TGTGCCAGCAGCTTTTCGTCAGGGATTAGAAAACTGTTTTTT.

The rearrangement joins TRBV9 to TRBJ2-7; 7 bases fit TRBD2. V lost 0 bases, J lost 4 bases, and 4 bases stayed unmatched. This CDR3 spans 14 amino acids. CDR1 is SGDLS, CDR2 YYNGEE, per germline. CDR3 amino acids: CASSVATGGYEQYF. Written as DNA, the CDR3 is TGTGCCAGCAGCGTAGCTACGGGGGGATACGAGCAGTACTTC.

CDR3 nucleotides: TGTGCCTGGAGGCGAGAGAACTATGGCTACACCTTC. It codes for CAWRRENYGYTF. V usage is TRBV30 and J usage is TRBJ1-2; D call uncertain. Germline-derived CDR1 and CDR2 are GTSNPN and SVGIG (reference sequence). The V end lost 3 bases, the J end lost 2 bases, and 7 bases lay between the germline ends. The length of the CDR3 is 12 residues.

DNA for the CDR3: TGTGCCAGCAGTTTCTCCAACACTAGGCGTTATGGTAATGAGCAGTTCTTC. Its translation: CASSFSNTRRYGNEQFF. This chain uses TRBV28 with TRBJ2-1, with D perhaps TRBD2 (5 bases). The germline V gene has CDR1 MDHEN and CDR2 SYDVKM. CDR3 length: 17 residues. Deletions cut 3 bases from V and 7 bases from J, with 22 bases between. The variable domain in full, completed from reference TRBV28 and TRBJ2-1, reads DVKVTQSSRYLVKRTGEKVFLECVQDMDHENMFWYRQDPGLGLRLIYFSYDVKMKEKGDIPEGYSVSREKKERFSLILESASTNQTSMYLCASSFSNTRRYGNEQFFGPGTRLTVL.

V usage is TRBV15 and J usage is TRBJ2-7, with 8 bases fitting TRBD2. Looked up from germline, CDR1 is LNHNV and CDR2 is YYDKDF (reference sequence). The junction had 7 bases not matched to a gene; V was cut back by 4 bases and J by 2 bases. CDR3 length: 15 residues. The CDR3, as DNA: TGTGCCACCAGCAACCCCAGCGGGAGTCCCTACGAGCAGTACTTC. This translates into CATSNPSGSPYEQYF.

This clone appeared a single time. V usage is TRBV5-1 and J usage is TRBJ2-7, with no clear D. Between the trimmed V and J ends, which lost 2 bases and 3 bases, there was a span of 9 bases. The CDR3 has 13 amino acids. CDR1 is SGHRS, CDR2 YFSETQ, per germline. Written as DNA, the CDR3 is TGCGCCAGCAGCTTCGGGTCATACTACGAGCAGTACTTC. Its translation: CASSFGSYYEQYF.